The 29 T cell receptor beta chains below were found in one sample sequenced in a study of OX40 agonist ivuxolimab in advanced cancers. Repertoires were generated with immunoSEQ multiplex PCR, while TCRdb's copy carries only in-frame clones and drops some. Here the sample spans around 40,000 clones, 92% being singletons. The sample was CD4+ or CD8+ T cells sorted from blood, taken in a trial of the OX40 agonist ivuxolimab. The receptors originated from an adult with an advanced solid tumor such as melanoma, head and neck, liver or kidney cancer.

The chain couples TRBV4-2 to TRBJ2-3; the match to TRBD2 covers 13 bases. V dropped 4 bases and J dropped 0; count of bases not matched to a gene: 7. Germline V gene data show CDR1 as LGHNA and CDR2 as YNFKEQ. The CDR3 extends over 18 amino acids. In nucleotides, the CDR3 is TGTGCCAGCAGCCCCGGACTAGCGGGAGACAAAAGCACAGATACGCAGTATTTT. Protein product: CASSPGLAGDKSTDTQYF.

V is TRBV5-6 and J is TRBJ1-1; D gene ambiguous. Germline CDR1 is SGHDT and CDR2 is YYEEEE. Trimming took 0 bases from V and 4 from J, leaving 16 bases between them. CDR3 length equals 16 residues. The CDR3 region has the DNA TGTGCCAGCAGCTTGGGGGCTGAGGTGCAAGGCACTGAAGCTTTCTTT. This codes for CASSLGAEVQGTEAFF. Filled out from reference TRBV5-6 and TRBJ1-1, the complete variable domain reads DAGVTQSPTHLIKTRGQQVTLRCSPKSGHDTVSWYQQALGQGPQFIFQYYEEEERQRGNFPDRFSGHQFPNYSSELNVNALLLGDSALYLCASSLGAEVQGTEAFFGQGTRLTVV.

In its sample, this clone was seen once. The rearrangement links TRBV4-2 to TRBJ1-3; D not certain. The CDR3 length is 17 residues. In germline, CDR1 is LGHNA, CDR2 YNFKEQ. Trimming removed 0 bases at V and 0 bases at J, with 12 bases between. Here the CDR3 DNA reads TGTGCCAGCAGCCAAGATCTACTGGTCCCCTCTGGAAACACCATATATTTT. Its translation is CASSQDLLVPSGNTIYF.

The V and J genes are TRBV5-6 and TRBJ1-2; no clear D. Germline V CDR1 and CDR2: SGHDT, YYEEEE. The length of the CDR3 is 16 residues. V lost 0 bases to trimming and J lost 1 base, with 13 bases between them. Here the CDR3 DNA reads TGTGCCAGCAGCTTGGGGCCCAAAACTTATAACTATGGCTACACCTTC. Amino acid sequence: CASSLGPKTYNYGYTF.

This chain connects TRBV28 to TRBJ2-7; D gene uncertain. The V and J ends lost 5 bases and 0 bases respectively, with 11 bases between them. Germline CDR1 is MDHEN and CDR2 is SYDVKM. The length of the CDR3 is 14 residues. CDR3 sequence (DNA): TGTGCCAGCAGTCTCCGTCGGAACTCCTACGAGCAGTACTTC. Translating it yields CASSLRRNSYEQYF.

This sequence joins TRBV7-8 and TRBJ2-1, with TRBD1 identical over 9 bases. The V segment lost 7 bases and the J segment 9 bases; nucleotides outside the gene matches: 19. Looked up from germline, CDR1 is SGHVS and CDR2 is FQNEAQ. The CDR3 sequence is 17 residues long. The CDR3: CASTRNLGTGRKGEQFF. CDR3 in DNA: TGTGCCAGCACCCGTAATCTGGGGACAGGGCGTAAGGGTGAGCAGTTCTTC.

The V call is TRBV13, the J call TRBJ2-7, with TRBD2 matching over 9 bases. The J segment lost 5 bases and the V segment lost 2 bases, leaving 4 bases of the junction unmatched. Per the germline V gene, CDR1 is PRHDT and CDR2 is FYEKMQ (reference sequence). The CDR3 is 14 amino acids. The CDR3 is CASSLRAGGDEQYF. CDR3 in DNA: TGTGCCAGCAGCTTACGAGCGGGAGGTGACGAGCAGTACTTC.

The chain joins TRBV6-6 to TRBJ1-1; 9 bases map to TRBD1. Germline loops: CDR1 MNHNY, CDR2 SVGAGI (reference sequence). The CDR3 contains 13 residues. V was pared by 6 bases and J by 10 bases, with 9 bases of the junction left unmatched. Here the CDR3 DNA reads TGTGCCAGCAGCTCCCGGACAGGGGTGAGAGCTTTCTTT. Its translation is CASSSRTGVRAFF.

For the CDR3, the DNA is TGTGCCAGCAGTAACACCGGGACTAGCGTCTACAATGAGCAGTTCTTC. This translates into CASSNTGTSVYNEQFF. V gene TRBV27 combines with J gene TRBJ2-1; 10 positions agree with TRBD2. The CDR3 is made up of 16 amino acids. Trimming at V came to 5 bases and at J to 3 bases, leaving 7 bases not matched to a gene. Germline V lookup: CDR1 MNHEY, CDR2 SMNVEV (reference sequence).

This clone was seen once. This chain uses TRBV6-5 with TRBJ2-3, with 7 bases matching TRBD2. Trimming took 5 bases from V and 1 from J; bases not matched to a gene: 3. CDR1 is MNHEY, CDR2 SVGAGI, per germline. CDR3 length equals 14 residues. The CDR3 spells CASSQRDGTDTQYF. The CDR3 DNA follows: TGTGCCAGCAGTCAGCGGGACGGCACAGATACGCAGTATTTT.

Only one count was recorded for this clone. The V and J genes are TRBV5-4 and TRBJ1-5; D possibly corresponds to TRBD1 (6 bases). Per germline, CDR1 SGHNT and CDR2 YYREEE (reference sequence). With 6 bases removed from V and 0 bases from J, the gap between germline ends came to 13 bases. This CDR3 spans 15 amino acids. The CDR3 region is CASTPRGGSNQPQHF. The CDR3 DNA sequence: TGTGCCAGCACCCCCAGGGGTGGTAGCAATCAGCCCCAGCATTTT.

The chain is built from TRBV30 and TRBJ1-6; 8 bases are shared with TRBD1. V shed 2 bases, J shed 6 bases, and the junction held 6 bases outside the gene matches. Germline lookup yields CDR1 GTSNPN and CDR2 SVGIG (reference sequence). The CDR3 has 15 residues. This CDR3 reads CAWSFTGGGNSPLHF. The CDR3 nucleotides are TGTGCCTGGAGTTTTACAGGGGGAGGTAATTCACCCCTCCACTTT. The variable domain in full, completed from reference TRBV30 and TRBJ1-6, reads SQTIHQWPATLVQPVGSPLSLECTVEGTSNPNLYWYRQAAGRGLQLLFYSVGIGQISSEVPQNLSASRPQDRQFILSSKKLLLSDSGFYLCAWSFTGGGNSPLHFGNGTRLTVT.

The CDR3 reads CASSPSGGSYNEQFF. The CDR3 coding sequence is TGTGCCAGCAGCCCGAGCGGAGGGTCCTACAATGAGCAGTTCTTC. The chain employs TRBV9 and TRBJ2-1; D perhaps matches TRBD2 (6 bases). Germline CDR1 reads SGDLS; CDR2 reads YYNGEE. V was shortened by 4 bases and J by 1 base, with 12 bases between the two germline ends. This CDR3 is built from 15 residues.

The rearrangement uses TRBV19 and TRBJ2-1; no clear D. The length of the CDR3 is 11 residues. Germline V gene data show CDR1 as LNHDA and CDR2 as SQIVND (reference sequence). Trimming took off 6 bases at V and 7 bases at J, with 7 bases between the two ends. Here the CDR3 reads CASRRLNEQFF. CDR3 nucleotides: TGTGCCAGTAGGAGACTGAATGAGCAGTTCTTC. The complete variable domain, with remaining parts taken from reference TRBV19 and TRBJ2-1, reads DGGITQSPKYLFRKEGQNVTLSCEQNLNHDAMYWYRQDPGQGLRLIYYSQIVNDFQKGDIAEGYSVSREKKESFPLTVTSAQKNPTAFYLCASRRLNEQFFGPGTRLTVL.

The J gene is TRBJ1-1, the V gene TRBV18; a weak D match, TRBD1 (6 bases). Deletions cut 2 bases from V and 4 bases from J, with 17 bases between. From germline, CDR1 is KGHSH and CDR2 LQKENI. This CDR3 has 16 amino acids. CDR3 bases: TGTGCCAGCTCACCAAGGGCCGGAGGGGGACTCACTGAAGCTTTCTTT. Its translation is CASSPRAGGGLTEAFF.

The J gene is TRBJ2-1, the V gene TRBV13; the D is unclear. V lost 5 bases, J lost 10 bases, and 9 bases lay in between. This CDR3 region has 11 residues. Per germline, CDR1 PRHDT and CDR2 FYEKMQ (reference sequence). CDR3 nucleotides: TGTGCCAGCAGCCAAGTAGGGGAGCAGTTCTTC. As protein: CASSQVGEQFF.

CDR3 sequence (DNA): TGTGCCAGCAGCACCCATGGAGGCGAGCAGTACTTC. Amino acid sequence: CASSTHGGEQYF. The chain uses TRBV13 and TRBJ2-7, with D possibly TRBD2 on 5 matching bases. There are 12 residues in the CDR3. Germline lookup yields CDR1 PRHDT and CDR2 FYEKMQ (reference sequence). V was clipped by 5 bases and J by 6 bases, with 11 bases between them.

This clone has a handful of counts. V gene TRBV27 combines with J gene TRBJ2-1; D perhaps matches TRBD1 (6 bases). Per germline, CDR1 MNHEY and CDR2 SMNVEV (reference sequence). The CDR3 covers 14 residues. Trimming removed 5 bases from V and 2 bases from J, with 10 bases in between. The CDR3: CASSVQGTYNEQFF. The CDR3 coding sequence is TGTGCCAGCAGTGTACAGGGTACCTACAATGAGCAGTTCTTC.

The CDR3 DNA follows: TGTGCCAGCAGCGTTATGGGTTCAGGGGCCAACGTCCTGACTTTC. It yields the protein CASSVMGSGANVLTF. V usage is TRBV6-1 and J usage is TRBJ2-6; D call uncertain. Trimming took 6 bases from V and 4 from J, leaving 13 bases between them. The CDR3 has 15 residues. Germline V gives CDR1 MNHNS, CDR2 SASEGT.

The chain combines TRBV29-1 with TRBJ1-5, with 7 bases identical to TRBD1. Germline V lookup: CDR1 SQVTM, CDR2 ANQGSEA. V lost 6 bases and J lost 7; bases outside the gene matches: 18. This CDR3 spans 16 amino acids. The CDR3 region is CSVPKLTGIEEQPQHF. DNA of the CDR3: TGCAGCGTGCCCAAGTTGACAGGGATTGAGGAACAGCCCCAGCATTTT.

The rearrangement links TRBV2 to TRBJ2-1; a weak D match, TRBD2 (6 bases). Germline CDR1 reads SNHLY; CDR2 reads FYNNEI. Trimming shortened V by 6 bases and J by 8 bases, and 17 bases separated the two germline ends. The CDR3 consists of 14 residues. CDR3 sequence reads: CASSVRRRDHEQFF. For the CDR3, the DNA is TGTGCCAGCAGCGTCCGGAGGAGGGATCATGAGCAGTTCTTC.

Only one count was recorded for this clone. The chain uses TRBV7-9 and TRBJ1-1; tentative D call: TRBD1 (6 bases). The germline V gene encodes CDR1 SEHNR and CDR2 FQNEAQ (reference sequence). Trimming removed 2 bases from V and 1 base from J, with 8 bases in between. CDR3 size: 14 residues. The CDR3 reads CASSLRGKNTEAFF. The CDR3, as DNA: TGTGCCAGCAGCTTAAGGGGGAAGAACACTGAAGCTTTCTTT.

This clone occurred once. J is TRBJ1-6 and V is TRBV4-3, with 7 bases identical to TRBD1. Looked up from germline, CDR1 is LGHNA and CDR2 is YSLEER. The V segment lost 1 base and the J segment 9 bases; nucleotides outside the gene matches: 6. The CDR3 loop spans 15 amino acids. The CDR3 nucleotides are TGCGCCAGCAGCCAAGGACAGGGTATTGCTTCACCCCTCCACTTT. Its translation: CASSQGQGIASPLHF.

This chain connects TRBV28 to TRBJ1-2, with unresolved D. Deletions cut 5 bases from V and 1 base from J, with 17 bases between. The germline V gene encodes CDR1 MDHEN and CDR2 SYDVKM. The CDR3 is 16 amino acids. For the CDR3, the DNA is TGTGCCAGCAGTCCATTATACGTCAGTCTTAACTATGGCTACACCTTC. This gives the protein CASSPLYVSLNYGYTF.

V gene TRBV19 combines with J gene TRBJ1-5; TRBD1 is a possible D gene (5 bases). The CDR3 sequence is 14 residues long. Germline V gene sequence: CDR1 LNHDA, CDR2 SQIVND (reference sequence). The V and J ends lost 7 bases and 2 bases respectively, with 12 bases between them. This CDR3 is CASTTADGNQPQHF. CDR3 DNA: TGTGCCAGTACGACAGCCGATGGCAATCAGCCCCAGCATTTT.

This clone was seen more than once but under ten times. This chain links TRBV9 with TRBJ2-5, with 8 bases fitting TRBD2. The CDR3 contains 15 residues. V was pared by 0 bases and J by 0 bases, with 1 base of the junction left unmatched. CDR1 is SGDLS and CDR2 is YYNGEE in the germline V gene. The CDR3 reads CASSVAGGYQETQYF. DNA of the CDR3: TGTGCCAGCAGCGTAGCGGGAGGGTACCAAGAGACCCAGTACTTC.

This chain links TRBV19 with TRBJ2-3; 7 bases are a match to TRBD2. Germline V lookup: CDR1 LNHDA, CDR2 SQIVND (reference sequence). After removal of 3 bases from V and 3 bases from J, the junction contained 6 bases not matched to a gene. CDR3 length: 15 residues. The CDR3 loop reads CASSMGSGITDTQYF. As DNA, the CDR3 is TGTGCCAGTAGTATGGGCAGCGGGATTACAGATACGCAGTATTTT.

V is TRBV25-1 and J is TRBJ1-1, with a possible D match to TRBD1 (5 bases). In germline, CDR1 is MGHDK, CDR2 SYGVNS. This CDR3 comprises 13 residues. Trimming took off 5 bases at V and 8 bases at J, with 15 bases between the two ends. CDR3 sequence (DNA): TGTGCCAGCAGTCCCTGGGGCGGACTCGAAGCTTTCTTT. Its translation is CASSPWGGLEAFF.

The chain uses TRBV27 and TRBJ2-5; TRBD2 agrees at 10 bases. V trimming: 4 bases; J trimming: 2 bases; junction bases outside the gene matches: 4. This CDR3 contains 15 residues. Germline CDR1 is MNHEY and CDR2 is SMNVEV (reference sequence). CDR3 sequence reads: CASSSPTSGQETQYF. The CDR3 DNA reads TGTGCCAGCAGTTCCCCGACTAGCGGGCAAGAGACCCAGTACTTC.